A selection of T cell receptor beta chains follows, all from one sample in a study of blood T cells in healthy people across ages. A single record per CDR3 protein comes from TCRdb applying MiXCR to the 5' RACE reads. This sample has about 760,000 distinct CDR3 sequences; around 25% occur once, and the top ten carry roughly 9%. These data also featured in a second study, about T cells of mothers and their children.

The sample consisted of blood. The receptors shown here come from a boy younger than 18 in good health. Both conserved end residues are part of each CDR3. A row's size may be missing; if present it is once, few, many or a size class.

J | length | V | size | CDR3
TRBJ2-7 | 12 | TRBV20-1 | few | CSALAGVYEQYF
TRBJ2-5 | 12 | TRBV29-1 | many | CSAGHGQETQYF
TRBJ2-1 | 15 | TRBV7-8 | - | CASSPPGQNYNEQFF
TRBJ2-7 | 14 | TRBV18 | few | CASSPQREGSEQYF
TRBJ2-3 | 15 | TRBV29-1 | - | CSADDRAGLTDTQYF
TRBJ1-4 | 18 | TRBV7-9 | few | CASSALLLTDATNEKLFF
TRBJ2-3 | 14 | TRBV5-1 | - | CASSLVGLADTQYF
- | 14 | TRBV12-3/TRBV12-4 | few | CASSRGLETYEQYF
TRBJ2-1 | 14 | TRBV6-2/TRBV6-3 | - | CASSWVTSGNEQFF
TRBJ2-2 | 14 | TRBV20-1 | few | CSARAVANTGELFF
TRBJ2-3 | 16 | TRBV12-5 | few | CASGLGQPTPTDTQYF
TRBJ2-5 | 12 | TRBV19 | few | CASSITLGTQYF
TRBJ1-5 | 15 | TRBV6-6 | once | CASSYSTASGWPQHF
TRBJ2-3 | 16 | TRBV3-1 | - | CASSPIRGELTDTQYF
TRBJ1-2 | 14 | TRBV4-3 | - | CASSHASTGYGYTF
TRBJ2-1 | 15 | TRBV14 | - | CASSQDDSPYNEQFF
TRBJ2-5 | 16 | TRBV7-9 | few | CASSLEEDYNQETQYF
TRBJ2-3 | 15 | TRBV13 | - | CASSNRAGGGDTQYF
TRBJ2-1 | 15 | TRBV3-1 | few | CASSLGLAGIGEQFF
TRBJ2-6 | 20 | TRBV10-3 | few | CAISEVFWEDRTSGANVLTF
TRBJ2-5 | 12 | TRBV29-1 | - | CSVGARQETQYF
TRBJ2-2 | 13 | TRBV6-2/TRBV6-3 | - | CASSYVQGGELFF
TRBJ2-7 | 14 | TRBV21-1 | - | CASSPNRVPYEQYF
TRBJ1-4 | 13 | TRBV20-1 | few | CSASQGTEEKLFF
TRBJ1-4 | 14 | TRBV10-3 | - | CATGWGQDNEKLFF
TRBJ2-5 | 15 | TRBV12-3/TRBV12-4 | few | CASSPQRGGSETQYF
TRBJ2-7 | 14 | TRBV9 | few | CASSVAGNTYEQYF
TRBJ2-5 | 14 | TRBV29-1 | few | CSVVSPFNQETQYF
TRBJ2-5 | 13 | TRBV9 | - | CASSDGAGETQYF
TRBJ1-2 | 14 | TRBV29-1 | - | CSVLRTGINYGYTF
TRBJ2-7 | 15 | TRBV7-9 | few | CASSFRTSGANEQYF
- | 12 | TRBV20-1 | few | CSARRQEETQYF
TRBJ1-2 | 13 | TRBV12-3/TRBV12-4 | few | CASSSRVEGGYTF
TRBJ1-5 | 16 | TRBV7-6 | few | CASSLGGQSSNQPQHF
TRBJ2-1 | 17 | TRBV7-2 | - | CASSLVGTGALYNEQFF
TRBJ2-1 | 16 | TRBV9 | few | CASSVDPSGGYNEQFF
TRBJ2-1 | 10 | TRBV29-1 | - | CSVVTQEQFF
TRBJ2-4 | 18 | TRBV4-1 | - | CASSQGRLAGDPKNIQYF
TRBJ1-1 | 15 | TRBV13 | - | CASSHRGVTNTEAFF
TRBJ1-1 | 15 | TRBV13 | - | CASSLETGLYTEAFF
TRBJ1-2 | 13 | TRBV29-1 | - | CSVGDSRNYGYTF
TRBJ2-7 | 16 | TRBV4-1 | few | CASSPQRTSGTYEQYF
TRBJ2-7 | 11 | TRBV19 | few | CATQTRGEQYF
TRBJ2-7 | 13 | TRBV6-5 | few | CASSPRNPRELYF
TRBJ2-7 | 15 | TRBV5-1 | few | CASSIRQGVGREQYF
TRBJ2-7 | 15 | TRBV7-9 | few | CASTQEAGTLREQYF
TRBJ1-3 | 12 | TRBV5-6 | - | CASSSMGNTIYF
TRBJ2-5 | 16 | TRBV12-5 | - | CASGGWSSRVRETQYF
TRBJ1-1 | 14 | TRBV10-3 | few | CAISNRDSNTEAFF
TRBJ1-2 | 13 | TRBV29-1 | few | CSVESGVNYGYTF
TRBJ2-2 | 17 | TRBV12-3/TRBV12-4 | - | CASSFIPRISDGGELFF